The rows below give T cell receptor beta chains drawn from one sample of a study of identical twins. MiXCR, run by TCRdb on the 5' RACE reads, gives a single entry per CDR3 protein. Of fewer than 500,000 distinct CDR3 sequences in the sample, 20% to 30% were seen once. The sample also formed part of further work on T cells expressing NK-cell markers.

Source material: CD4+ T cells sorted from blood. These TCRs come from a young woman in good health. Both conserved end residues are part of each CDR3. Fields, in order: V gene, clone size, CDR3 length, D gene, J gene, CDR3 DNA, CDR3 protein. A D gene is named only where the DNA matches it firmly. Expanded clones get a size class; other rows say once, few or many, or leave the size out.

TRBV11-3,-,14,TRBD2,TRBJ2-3,TGTGCCAGCAGCTCAAGCGGGGGTTATGATACGCAGTATTTT,CASSSSGGYDTQYF
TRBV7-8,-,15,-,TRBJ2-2,TGTGCCAGCAGCCCTACTAGAGTTCGGACCGGGGAGCTGTTTTTT,CASSPTRVRTGELFF
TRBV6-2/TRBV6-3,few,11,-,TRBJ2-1,TGTGCCAGCAGTTACACACATGAGCAGTTCTTC,CASSYTHEQFF
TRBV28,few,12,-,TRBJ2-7,TGTGCCAGCAGTTTAAATGTGCTCGAGCAGTACTTC,CASSLNVLEQYF
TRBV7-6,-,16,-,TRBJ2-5,TGTGCCAGCAGCTTAGGATCAAGCGTCGGGCAAGAGACCCAGTACTTC,CASSLGSSVGQETQYF
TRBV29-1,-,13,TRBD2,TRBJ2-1,TGCAGCGTTGTCCCGGGAGGGACCGATGAGCAGTTCTTC,CSVVPGGTDEQFF
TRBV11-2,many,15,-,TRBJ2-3,TGTGCCAGCAGCTCGAAATTGGGACGGGCAGATACGCAGTATTTT,CASSSKLGRADTQYF
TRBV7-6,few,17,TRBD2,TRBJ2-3,TGTGCCAGCAGCTTAGTTGTGGCTAGCGGACCCACAGATACGCAGTATTTT,CASSLVVASGPTDTQYF
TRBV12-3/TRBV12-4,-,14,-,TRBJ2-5,TGTGCCAGCAGTCCCTACTACCACCAAGAGACCCAGTACTTC,CASSPYYHQETQYF
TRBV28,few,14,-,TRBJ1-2,TGTGCCAGCAGTTTATCTTTTGGTGTCTATGGCTACACCTTC,CASSLSFGVYGYTF
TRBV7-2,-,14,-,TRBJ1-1,TGTGCCAGCAGCTTCTCAATAAGTCCGCTGAGAGCTTTCTTT,CASSFSISPLRAFF
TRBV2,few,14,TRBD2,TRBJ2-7,TGTGCCAGCAGTGAAGCGGGGGGGGTAAACGAGCAGTACTTC,CASSEAGGVNEQYF
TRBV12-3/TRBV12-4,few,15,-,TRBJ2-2,TGTGCCAGCAGTTTGGGGGACCGGGGTACCGGGGAGCTGTTTTTT,CASSLGDRGTGELFF
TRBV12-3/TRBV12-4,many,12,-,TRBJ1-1,TGTGCCAGCAGTTTATCAGCAGGGGCAGCTTTCTTT,CASSLSAGAAFF
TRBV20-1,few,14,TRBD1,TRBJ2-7,TGCAGTGCTTCCCCCGGGACAGGGTCCTACGAGCAGTACTTC,CSASPGTGSYEQYF
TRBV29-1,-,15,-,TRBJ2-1,TGCAGCGTCCCCCCCGGTAGCGGAGGCTGGGATGAGCAGTTCTTC,CSVPPGSGGWDEQFF
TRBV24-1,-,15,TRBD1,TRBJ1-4,TGTGCCACCAGGGCAGACAGGGCAATACGTGAAAAACTGTTTTTT,CATRADRAIREKLFF
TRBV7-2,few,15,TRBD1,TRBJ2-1,TGTGCCAGCAGCCATAGGACAGGGGTTGGAGATGAGCAGTTCTTC,CASSHRTGVGDEQFF
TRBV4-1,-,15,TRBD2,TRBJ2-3,TGCGCCAGCAGCCAAGCAAGCGGGAGTGCAGATACGCAGTATTTT,CASSQASGSADTQYF
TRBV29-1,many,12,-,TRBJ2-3,TGCAGCGTTGGGGGTCTCACAGATACGCAGTATTTT,CSVGGLTDTQYF
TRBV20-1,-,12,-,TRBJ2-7,TGCAGTGCTAGGCTGCAGGCCTACGAGCAGTACTTC,CSARLQAYEQYF
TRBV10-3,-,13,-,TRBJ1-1,TGTGCCATCAGTGTAAAAGAGAACACTGAAGCTTTCTTT,CAISVKENTEAFF
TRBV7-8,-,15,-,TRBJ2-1,TGTGCCAGCAGCTTCTACAGGGCCTCCTACAATGAGCAGTTCTTC,CASSFYRASYNEQFF